This T cell receptor (beta chain) stems from a study of response to subunit inactivated influenza vaccine. CDR1 and CDR2 from the germline V gene are SGHRS and YFSETQ. The CDR3 is made up of 16 amino acids. V gave up 3 bases and J gave up 8 bases; unmatched junction bases: 12. TCRdb reprocessed the RT-PCR reads with MiXCR, giving one entry per CDR3 protein. The sample includes about 700,000 distinct CDR3 sequences, 14% of them seen just once. This clonotype was observed many times. The antigen is not known. Study results and limitations: T cells newly recruited by each seasonal influenza vaccination are few, the authors suggested.

This sequence was found in a man in his fifties or sixties who received an inactivated influenza vaccine. The sample in question was PBMCs from blood, obtained around 14 days before vaccination. The rearrangement uses TRBV5-1 and TRBJ2-3, with 10 bases matching TRBD1. The CDR3 is CASSSGTGANQGTQYF. CDR3 DNA: TGCGCCAGCAGCTCAGGGACAGGGGCTAATCAGGGTACGCAGTATTTT.